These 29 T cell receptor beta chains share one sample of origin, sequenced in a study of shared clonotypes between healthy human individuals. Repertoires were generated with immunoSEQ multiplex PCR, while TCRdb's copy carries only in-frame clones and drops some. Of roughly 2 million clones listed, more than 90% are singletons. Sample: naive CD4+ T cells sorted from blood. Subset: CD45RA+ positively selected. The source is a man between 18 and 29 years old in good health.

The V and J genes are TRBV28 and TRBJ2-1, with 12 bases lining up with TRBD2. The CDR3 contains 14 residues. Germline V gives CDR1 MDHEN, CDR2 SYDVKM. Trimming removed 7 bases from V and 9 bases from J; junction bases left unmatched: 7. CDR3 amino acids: CASITSGGSGEQFF. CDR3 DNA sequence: TGTGCCAGCATTACTAGCGGGGGGAGCGGTGAGCAGTTCTTC. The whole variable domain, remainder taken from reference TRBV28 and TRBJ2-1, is DVKVTQSSRYLVKRTGEKVFLECVQDMDHENMFWYRQDPGLGLRLIYFSYDVKMKEKGDIPEGYSVSREKKERFSLILESASTNQTSMYLCASITSGGSGEQFFGPGTRLTVL.

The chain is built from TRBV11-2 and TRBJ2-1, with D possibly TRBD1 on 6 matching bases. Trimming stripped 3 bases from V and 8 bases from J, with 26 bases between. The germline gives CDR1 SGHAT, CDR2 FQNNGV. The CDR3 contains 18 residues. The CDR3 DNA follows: TGTGCCAGCAGCTTGGACGCTCGGCATCTCAGGGGTTGGTATGAGCAGTTCTTC. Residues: CASSLDARHLRGWYEQFF.

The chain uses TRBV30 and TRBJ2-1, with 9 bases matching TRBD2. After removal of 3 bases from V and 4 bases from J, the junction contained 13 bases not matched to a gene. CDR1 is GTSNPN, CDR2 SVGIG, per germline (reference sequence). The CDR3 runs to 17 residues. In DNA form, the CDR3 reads TGTGCCTGGAGGATCGAAAAGACTAGCGGAAAGTACAATGAGCAGTTCTTC. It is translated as CAWRIEKTSGKYNEQFF.

CDR3 residues: CASKGTFVWADTQYF. Here the CDR3 DNA reads TGTGCCAGCAAGGGGACCTTCGTTTGGGCAGATACGCAGTATTTT. The V and J genes are TRBV6-1 and TRBJ2-3, with D possibly being TRBD1 or TRBD2 (5 bases each). V dropped 7 bases and J dropped 4 bases, with 18 bases sitting between them. The CDR3 is 15 amino acids. In germline, CDR1 is MNHNS, CDR2 SASEGT.

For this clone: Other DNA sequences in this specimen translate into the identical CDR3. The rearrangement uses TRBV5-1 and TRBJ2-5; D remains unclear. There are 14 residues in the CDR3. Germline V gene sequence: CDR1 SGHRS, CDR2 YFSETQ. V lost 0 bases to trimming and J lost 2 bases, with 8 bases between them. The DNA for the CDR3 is TGCGCCAGCAGCTTGGGGCCAGAACAAGAGACCCAGTACTTC. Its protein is CASSLGPEQETQYF.

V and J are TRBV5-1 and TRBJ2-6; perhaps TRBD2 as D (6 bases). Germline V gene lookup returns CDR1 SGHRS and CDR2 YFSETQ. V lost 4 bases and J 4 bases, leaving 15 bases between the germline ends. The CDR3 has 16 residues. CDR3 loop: CASSPVGGAGANVLTF. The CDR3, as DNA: TGCGCCAGCAGCCCCGTGGGGGGAGCGGGGGCCAACGTCCTGACTTTC. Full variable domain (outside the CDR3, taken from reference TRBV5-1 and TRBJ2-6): KAGVTQTPRYLIKTRGQQVTLSCSPISGHRSVSWYQQTPGQGLQFLFEYFSETQRNKGNFPGRFSGRQFSNSRSEMNVSTLELGDSALYLCASSPVGGAGANVLTFGAGSRLTVL.

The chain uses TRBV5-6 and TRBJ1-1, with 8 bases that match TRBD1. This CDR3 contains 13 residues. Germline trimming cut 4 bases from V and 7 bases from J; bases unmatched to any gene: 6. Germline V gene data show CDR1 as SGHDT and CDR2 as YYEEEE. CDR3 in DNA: TGTGCCAGCAGCGTCGGGACAGGCAGTGAAGCTTTCTTT. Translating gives CASSVGTGSEAFF.

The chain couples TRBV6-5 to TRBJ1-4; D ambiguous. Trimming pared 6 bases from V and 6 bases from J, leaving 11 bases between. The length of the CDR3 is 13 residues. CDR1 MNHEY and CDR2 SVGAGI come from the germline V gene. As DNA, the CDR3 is TGTGCCAGCAGCACTCGGGAGCATGAAAAACTGTTTTTT. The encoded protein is CASSTREHEKLFF.

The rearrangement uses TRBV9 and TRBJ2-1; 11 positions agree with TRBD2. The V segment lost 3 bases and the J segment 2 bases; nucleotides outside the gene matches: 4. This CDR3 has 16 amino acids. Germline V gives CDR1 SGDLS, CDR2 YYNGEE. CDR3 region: CASSEIAGGPYNEQFF. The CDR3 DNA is TGTGCCAGCAGCGAGATAGCGGGGGGGCCCTACAATGAGCAGTTCTTC.

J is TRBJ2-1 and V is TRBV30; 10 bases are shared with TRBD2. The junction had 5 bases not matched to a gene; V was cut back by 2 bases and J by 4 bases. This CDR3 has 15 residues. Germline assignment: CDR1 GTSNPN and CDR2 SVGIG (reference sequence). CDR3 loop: CAWSPLAGAYNEQFF. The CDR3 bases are TGTGCCTGGAGTCCCCTAGCGGGGGCATACAATGAGCAGTTCTTC.

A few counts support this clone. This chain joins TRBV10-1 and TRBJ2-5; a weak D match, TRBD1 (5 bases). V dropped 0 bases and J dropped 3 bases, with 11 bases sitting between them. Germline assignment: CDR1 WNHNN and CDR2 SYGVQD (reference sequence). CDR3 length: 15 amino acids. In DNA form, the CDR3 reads TGCGCCAGCAGTGAGTCAAGGGGTTGGGAAGAGACCCAGTACTTC. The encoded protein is CASSESRGWEETQYF.

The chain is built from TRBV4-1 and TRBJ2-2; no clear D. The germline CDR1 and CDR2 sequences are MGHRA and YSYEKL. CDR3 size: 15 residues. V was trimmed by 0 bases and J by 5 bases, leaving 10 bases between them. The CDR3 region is CASSQDLALTGELFF. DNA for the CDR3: TGCGCCAGCAGCCAAGATCTGGCGTTGACCGGGGAGCTGTTTTTT.

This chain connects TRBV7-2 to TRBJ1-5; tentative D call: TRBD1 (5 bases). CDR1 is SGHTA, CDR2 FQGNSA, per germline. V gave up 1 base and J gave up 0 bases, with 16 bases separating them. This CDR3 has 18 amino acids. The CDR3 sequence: CASSLDPTGTVSNQPQHF. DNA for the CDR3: TGTGCCAGCAGCTTAGACCCGACCGGGACCGTTAGCAATCAGCCCCAGCATTTT. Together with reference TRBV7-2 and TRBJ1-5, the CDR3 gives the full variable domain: GAGVSQSPSNKVTEKGKDVELRCDPISGHTALYWYRQSLGQGLEFLIYFQGNSAPDKSGLPSDRFSAERTGGSVSTLTIQRTQQEDSAVYLCASSLDPTGTVSNQPQHFGDGTRLSIL.

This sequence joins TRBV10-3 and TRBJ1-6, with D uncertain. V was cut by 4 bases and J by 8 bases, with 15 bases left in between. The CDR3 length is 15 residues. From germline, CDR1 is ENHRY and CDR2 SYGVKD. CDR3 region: CAISGEAGPHSPLHF. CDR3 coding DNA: TGTGCCATCAGTGGTGAGGCAGGACCACATTCACCCCTCCACTTT.

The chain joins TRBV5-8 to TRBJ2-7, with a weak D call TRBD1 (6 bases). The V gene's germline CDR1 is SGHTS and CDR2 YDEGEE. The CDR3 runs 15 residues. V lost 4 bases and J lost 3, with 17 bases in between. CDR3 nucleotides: TGTGCCAGCAGCCCCCGGGACCCCAGGGGCTACGAGCAGTACTTC. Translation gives CASSPRDPRGYEQYF.

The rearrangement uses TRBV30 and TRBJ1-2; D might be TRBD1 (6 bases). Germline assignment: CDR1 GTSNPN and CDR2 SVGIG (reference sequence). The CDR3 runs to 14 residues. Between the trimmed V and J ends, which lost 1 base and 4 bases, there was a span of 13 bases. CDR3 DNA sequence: TGTGCCTGGAGTGCGGGGGGCAGGCGCTATGGCTACACCTTC. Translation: CAWSAGGRRYGYTF.

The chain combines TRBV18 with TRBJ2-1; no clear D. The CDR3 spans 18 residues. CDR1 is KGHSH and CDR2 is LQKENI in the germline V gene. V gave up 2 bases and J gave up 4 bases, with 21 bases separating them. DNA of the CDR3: TGTGCCAGCTCACCAGTCGATACTCCCGGTGGTAGATACAATGAGCAGTTCTTC. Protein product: CASSPVDTPGGRYNEQFF.

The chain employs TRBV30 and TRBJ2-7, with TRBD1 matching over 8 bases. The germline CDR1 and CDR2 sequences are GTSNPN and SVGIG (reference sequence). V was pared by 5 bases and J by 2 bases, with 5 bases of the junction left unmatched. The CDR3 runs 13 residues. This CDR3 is CAWARTGTYEQYF. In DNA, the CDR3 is TGTGCCTGGGCAAGGACAGGGACCTACGAGCAGTACTTC.

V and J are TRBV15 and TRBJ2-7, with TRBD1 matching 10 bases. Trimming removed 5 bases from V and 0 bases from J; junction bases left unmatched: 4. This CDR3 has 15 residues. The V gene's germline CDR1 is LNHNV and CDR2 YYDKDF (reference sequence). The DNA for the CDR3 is TGTGCCACCAGCGGCGGGACAGGGGCCTCCTACGAGCAGTACTTC. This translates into CATSGGTGASYEQYF.

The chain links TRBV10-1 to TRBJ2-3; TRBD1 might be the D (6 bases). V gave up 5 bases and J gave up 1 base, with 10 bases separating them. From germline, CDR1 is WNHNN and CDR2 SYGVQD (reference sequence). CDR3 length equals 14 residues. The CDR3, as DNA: TGCGCCAGCAGTCGGGACACCGGCACAGATACGCAGTATTTT. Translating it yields CASSRDTGTDTQYF.

CDR3 loop: CASTRDIYAEAFF. The CDR3 nucleotides read TGTGCCAGCACTCGGGACATCTATGCTGAAGCTTTCTTT. V gene TRBV28 combines with J gene TRBJ1-1; the D gene is possibly TRBD1 (6 bases). Trimming took off 7 bases at V and 6 bases at J, with 15 bases between the two ends. The CDR3 is made up of 13 amino acids. Germline V gene data show CDR1 as MDHEN and CDR2 as SYDVKM.

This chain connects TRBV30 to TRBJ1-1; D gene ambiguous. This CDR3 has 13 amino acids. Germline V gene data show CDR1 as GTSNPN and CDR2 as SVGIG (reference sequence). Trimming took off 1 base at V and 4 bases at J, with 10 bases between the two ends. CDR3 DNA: TGTGCCTGGAGTGAAGAAAGGACCACTGAAGCTTTCTTT. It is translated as CAWSEERTTEAFF.

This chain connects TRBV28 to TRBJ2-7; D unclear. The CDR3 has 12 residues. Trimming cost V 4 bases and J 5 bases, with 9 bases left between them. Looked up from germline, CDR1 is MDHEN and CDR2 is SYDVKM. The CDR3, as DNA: TGTGCCAGCAGTTCCCCGCAGGACGAGCAGTACTTC. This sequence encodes CASSSPQDEQYF.

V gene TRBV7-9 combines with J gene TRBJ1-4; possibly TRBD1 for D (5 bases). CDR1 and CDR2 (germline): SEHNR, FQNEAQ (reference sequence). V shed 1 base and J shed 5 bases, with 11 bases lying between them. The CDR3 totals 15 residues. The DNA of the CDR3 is TGTGCCAGCAGCTTAGGGGACGCCGGGAATGAAAAACTGTTTTTT. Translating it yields CASSLGDAGNEKLFF.

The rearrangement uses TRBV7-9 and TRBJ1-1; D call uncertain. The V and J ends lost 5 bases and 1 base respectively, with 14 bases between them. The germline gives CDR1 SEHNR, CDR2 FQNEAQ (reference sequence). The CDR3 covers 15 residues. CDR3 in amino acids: CASSLPFAGNTEAFF. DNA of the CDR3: TGTGCCAGCAGCCTACCCTTCGCGGGGAACACTGAAGCTTTCTTT.

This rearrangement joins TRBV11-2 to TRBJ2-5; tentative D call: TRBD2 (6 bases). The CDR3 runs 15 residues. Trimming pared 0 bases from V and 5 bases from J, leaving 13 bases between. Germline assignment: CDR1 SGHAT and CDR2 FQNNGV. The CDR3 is CASSLDGRIRETQYF. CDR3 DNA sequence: TGTGCCAGCAGCTTAGATGGGAGGATAAGGGAGACCCAGTACTTC.

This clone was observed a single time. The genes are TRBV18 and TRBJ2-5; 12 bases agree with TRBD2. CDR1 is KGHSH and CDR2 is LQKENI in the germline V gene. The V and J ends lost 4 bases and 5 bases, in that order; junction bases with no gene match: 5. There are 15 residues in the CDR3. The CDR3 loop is CASSRLAGVKETQYF. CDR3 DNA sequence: TGTGCCAGCTCACGACTAGCGGGAGTTAAGGAGACCCAGTACTTC.

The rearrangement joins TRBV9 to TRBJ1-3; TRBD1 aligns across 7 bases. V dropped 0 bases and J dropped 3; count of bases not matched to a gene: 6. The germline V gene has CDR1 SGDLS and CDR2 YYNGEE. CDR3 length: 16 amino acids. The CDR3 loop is CASSVEDRSVGNTIYF. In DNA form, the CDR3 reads TGTGCCAGCAGCGTAGAGGACAGGTCGGTTGGAAACACCATATATTTT.

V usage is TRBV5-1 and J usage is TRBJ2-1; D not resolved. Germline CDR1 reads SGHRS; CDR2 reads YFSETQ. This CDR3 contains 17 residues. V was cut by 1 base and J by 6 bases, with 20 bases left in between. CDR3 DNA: TGCGCCAGCAGCTTGTCTACCGGAGACGCTCGGTTCAATGAGCAGTTCTTC. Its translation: CASSLSTGDARFNEQFF.